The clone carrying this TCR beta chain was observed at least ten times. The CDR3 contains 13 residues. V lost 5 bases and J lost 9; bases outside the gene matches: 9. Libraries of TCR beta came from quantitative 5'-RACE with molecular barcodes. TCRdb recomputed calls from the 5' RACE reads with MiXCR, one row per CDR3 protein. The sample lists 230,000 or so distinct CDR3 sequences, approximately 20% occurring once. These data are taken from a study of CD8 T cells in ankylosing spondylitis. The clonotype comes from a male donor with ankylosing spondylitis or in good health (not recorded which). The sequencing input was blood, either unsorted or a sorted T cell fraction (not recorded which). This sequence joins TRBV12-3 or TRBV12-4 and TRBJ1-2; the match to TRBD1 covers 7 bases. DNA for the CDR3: TGTGCCAGCAGTATCCAGGGGGTTAATCGCTACACCTTC. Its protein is CASSIQGVNRYTF.